The text below deals with one T cell receptor beta chain. The data were obtained in a study of blood T cell repertoires in COVID-19. Sequencing was performed with immunoSEQ multiplex PCR; in TCRdb, only in-frame clones are kept and a portion is missing. The sample shows under 200,000 clones, roughly nine tenths of them seen only once. Enrolment of Seattle patients took place during active infection, and they were followed longitudinally. The germline CDR1 and CDR2 sequences are MNHEY and SVGEGT. Trimming cost V 4 bases and J 6 bases; bases outside gene matches: 6. This CDR3 spans 13 amino acids. This TCR derives from a woman aged 55-69 years with COVID-19, enrolled during active disease. This rearrangement joins TRBV6-2 or TRBV6-3 to TRBJ2-7, with 7 bases lining up with TRBD1. Sequences were obtained from peripheral blood. The CDR3 DNA follows: TGTGCCAGCAGTTTGCCGACAGGGCGCGAGCAGTACTTC. It translates to CASSLPTGREQYF.